This T cell receptor (beta chain) was identified in a study of blood T cells in healthy people across ages. Together with a sample-barcoded 5' primer, a J-beta primer mix was included in a second PCR lasting roughly 6 to 12 cycles. TCRdb re-analysed the 5' RACE reads in MiXCR, keeping a single row per CDR3 protein. The sample carries 600,000 to 800,000 distinct CDR3 sequences, 52% recorded once. This clonotype showed up many times. Germline-derived CDR1 and CDR2 are SGHRS and YFSETQ. The CDR3 contains 14 residues. Trimming pared 4 bases from V and 1 base from J, leaving 11 bases between. Each donor had 8 to 10 milliliters of peripheral blood drawn.

This TCR was recovered from a woman at least 80 years old in good health. The chain employs TRBV5-1 and TRBJ2-5; D tentatively reads TRBD1 or TRBD2 (5 bases each). The sequencing sample was made of blood. The CDR3 loop reads CASSPGTVQETQYF. Here the CDR3 DNA reads TGCGCCAGCAGCCCCGGGACCGTCCAAGAGACCCAGTACTTC. The full variable domain, completed using reference TRBV5-1 and TRBJ2-5, is KAGVTQTPRYLIKTRGQQVTLSCSPISGHRSVSWYQQTPGQGLQFLFEYFSETQRNKGNFPGRFSGRQFSNSRSEMNVSTLELGDSALYLCASSPGTVQETQYFGPGTRLLVL.